A selection of T cell receptor beta chains follows, all from one sample in a study of Ad26.COV2.S vaccination and SARS-CoV-2 variants. Produced via immunoSEQ multiplex PCR; TCRdb's table is partial and in-frame only. Of 350,000 to 400,000 clones in the sample, less than 90% were seen once. Sequenced material: peripheral blood, taken in a trial of Ad26.COV2.S vaccine versus placebo. The receptors originated from a person between 18 and 65 years old who received the Ad26.COV2.S COVID-19 vaccine or a placebo. Both conserved end residues are part of each CDR3. D genes are given only for firm matches. Only part of the rows carry a size: once, few, many, or a class if the clone is expanded.

v_call	clone_size	j_call	d_call	cdr3_nt	cdr3_aa
TRBV5-1	NA	TRBJ2-1	TRBD1	TGCGCCAGCAGCTTAGGGGGCCGCTACAATGAGCAGTTCTTC	CASSLGGRYNEQFF
TRBV5-4	NA	TRBJ2-3	TRBD2	TGTGCCAGCAGCTTGCGCGGGGGGCGACAAGATACGCAGTATTTT	CASSLRGGRQDTQYF
TRBV3-1/TRBV3-2	NA	TRBJ2-7	TRBD1	TGTGCCAGCGGACAGGGCTACGAGCAGTACTTC	CASGQGYEQYF
TRBV18	NA	TRBJ2-3	NA	TGTGCCAGCTCACCTTTAGTGGAAGATACGCAGTATTTT	CASSPLVEDTQYF
TRBV6-5	NA	TRBJ2-2	NA	TGTGCCAGCAGTTACTCGATCGGGGAAACCGGGGAGCTGTTTTTT	CASSYSIGETGELFF
TRBV7-9	NA	TRBJ2-3	NA	TGTGCCAGCAGTTCCCCTGGGAGCCCTAGCACAGATACGCAGTATTTT	CASSSPGSPSTDTQYF
TRBV6-5	NA	TRBJ2-5	TRBD2	TGTGCCAGCAGTTACTCGGCTAGCGGGAGGGAGACCCAGTACTTC	CASSYSASGRETQYF
TRBV18	NA	TRBJ2-3	TRBD1	TGTGCCAGCTCAGGAGACAGGGCGACGGCAGATACGCAGTATTTT	CASSGDRATADTQYF
TRBV24-1	NA	TRBJ2-3	NA	TGTGCCACCAGTGACCGCTTAAATACGCAGTATTTT	CATSDRLNTQYF
TRBV7-8	NA	TRBJ1-5	NA	TGTGCCAGCAGCTCGGGTGGGTATAGCAATCAGCCCCAGCATTTT	CASSSGGYSNQPQHF
TRBV5-4	NA	TRBJ2-5	TRBD2	TGTGCCAGCAGCTTAGCGGGGGGCCCCCAAGAGACCCAGTACTTC	CASSLAGGPQETQYF
TRBV7-2	NA	TRBJ1-5	TRBD1	TGTGCCAGCAGCCCGGACAGGGGGGGCAATCAGCCCCAGCATTTT	CASSPDRGGNQPQHF
TRBV7-2	NA	TRBJ2-7	TRBD2	TGTGCCAGCAGCTTCGGCTCTAGCGGGTCCTGGGAGCAGTACTTC	CASSFGSSGSWEQYF
TRBV6-1	NA	TRBJ2-7	NA	TGTGCCAGCAGTGAAGACCTGAGTTACGAGCAGTACTTC	CASSEDLSYEQYF
TRBV7-5	once	TRBJ2-5	NA	TGTGTCAGAAGCCGGGGGGGCCAAGAGACCCAGTACTTC	CVRSRGGQETQYF
TRBV6-5	NA	TRBJ1-1	TRBD1	TGTGCCAGCGTCGCCCCAGGGGGAACTGAAGCTTTCTTT	CASVAPGGTEAFF
TRBV19	NA	TRBJ2-1	NA	TGTGCCAGTAGTCTGGGGGTCTCCTACAATGAGCAGTTCTTC	CASSLGVSYNEQFF
TRBV6-2/TRBV6-3	NA	TRBJ2-1	NA	TGTGCCAGCAGTTACTCGGGTGTTAGCTCCTACAATGAGCAGTTCTTC	CASSYSGVSSYNEQFF
TRBV27	NA	TRBJ1-1	NA	TGTGCCAGCAGTTTTTTTTCAGGGTCCGGAACTGAAGCTTTCTTT	CASSFFSGSGTEAFF
TRBV4-3	NA	TRBJ1-4	NA	TGCGCCAGCAGCCTCGCTCAGGGGAGTGGGAAACTGTTTTTT	CASSLAQGSGKLFF
TRBV2	NA	TRBJ2-4	NA	TGTGCCAGCAGTGAAGCCCTGAGCTCGGACTGGAGCAAAAACATTCAGTACTTC	CASSEALSSDWSKNIQYF
TRBV19	NA	TRBJ1-4	NA	TGTGCCAGTAGTATAGGGGGTCGGAATGAAAAACTGTTTTTT	CASSIGGRNEKLFF
TRBV5-8	NA	TRBJ1-5	TRBD1	TGTGCCAGCAGCTTTGCTGCGATGGCAGGGGGACAGCCCCAGCATTTT	CASSFAAMAGGQPQHF
TRBV18	NA	TRBJ2-5	NA	TGTGCCAGCTCACCACCGAGGCGGGGGTACTTC	CASSPPRRGYF